The 15 T cell receptor beta chains in this list originate from one sample, sequenced in a study of chemoradiotherapy in HPV16-positive cancers. The repertoire was sequenced with immunoSEQ multiplex PCR; TCRdb's copy has only in-frame clones and lacks some. The table lists about 25,000 clones, more than 80% of them singletons, with 20% to 25% in the top ten. Specimen: blood, collected from a patient who underwent chemoradiotherapy. The receptors stem from a human donor with HPV-associated anogenital cancer.

The chain combines TRBV19 with TRBJ1-5; TRBD1 matches at 8 bases. Looked up from germline, CDR1 is LNHDA and CDR2 is SQIVND (reference sequence). The CDR3 loop spans 16 amino acids. V shed 3 bases, J shed 4 bases, and the junction held 8 bases outside the gene matches. As DNA, the CDR3 is TGTGCCAGTAGTATGAGCCCGACAGGGGTAAATCAGCCCCAGCATTTT. It translates to CASSMSPTGVNQPQHF. Supplemented by reference TRBV19 and TRBJ1-5, the full variable domain reads DGGITQSPKYLFRKEGQNVTLSCEQNLNHDAMYWYRQDPGQGLRLIYYSQIVNDFQKGDIAEGYSVSREKKESFPLTVTSAQKNPTAFYLCASSMSPTGVNQPQHFGDGTRLSIL.

J is TRBJ1-1 and V is TRBV18; maybe TRBD1 (6 bases). This CDR3 contains 15 residues. The V end was cut by 1 base, the J end by 10 bases, with 19 bases between. From germline, CDR1 is KGHSH and CDR2 LQKENI. This CDR3 is CASSPLGTPEEGAFF. The CDR3 nucleotides read TGTGCCAGCTCACCACTCGGGACACCCGAGGAGGGAGCTTTCTTT.

The chain carries TRBV6-5 and TRBJ1-2; no firm D call. The CDR3 runs to 14 residues. Germline V gives CDR1 MNHEY, CDR2 SVGAGI. V lost 3 bases, J lost 2 bases, and 10 bases lay in between. The CDR3 bases are TGTGCCAGCAGTTATAGTTACAGAAACTATGGCTACACCTTC. Its translation: CASSYSYRNYGYTF.

J is TRBJ2-5 and V is TRBV18, with 8 bases aligning to TRBD1. Per the germline V gene, CDR1 is KGHSH and CDR2 is LQKENI. The CDR3 has 17 amino acids. The J segment lost 2 bases and the V segment lost 1 base, leaving 9 bases of the junction unmatched. CDR3 loop: CASSPRTLNRGQETQYF. As DNA, the CDR3 is TGTGCCAGCTCACCACGAACCTTAAACAGGGGGCAAGAGACCCAGTACTTC.

J is TRBJ2-7 and V is TRBV5-1; D is possibly TRBD1 (5 bases). Germline V gives CDR1 SGHRS, CDR2 YFSETQ. The CDR3 spans 14 residues. V was trimmed by 3 bases and J by 0 bases, leaving 10 bases between them. The CDR3 protein is CASSSSTASYEQYF. The CDR3 nucleotides read TGCGCCAGCAGCTCCTCGACAGCCTCCTACGAGCAGTACTTC.

This clone has just one count. The chain employs TRBV7-3 and TRBJ2-2; 13 bases line up with TRBD2. The V gene end was trimmed by 5 bases and the J gene end by 0 bases; junction bases not matched to a gene: 6. The CDR3 has 18 residues. In germline, CDR1 is SGHTA, CDR2 FQGTGA. CDR3 DNA: TGTGCCAGCAGCCGGTTCGGGACTAGCGGGGCGAACACCGGGGAGCTGTTTTTT. Encoded protein: CASSRFGTSGANTGELFF. The variable domain in full, with the rest retrieved from reference TRBV7-3 and TRBJ2-2, is GAGVSQTPSNKVTEKGKYVELRCDPISGHTALYWYRQSLGQGPEFLIYFQGTGAADDSGLPNDRFFAVRPEGSVSTLKIQRTERGDSAVYLCASSRFGTSGANTGELFFGEGSRLTVL.

The chain is built from TRBV11-2 and TRBJ2-2; D remains ambiguous. Germline V CDR1 and CDR2: SGHAT, FQNNGV. The CDR3 length is 12 residues. Trimming stripped 0 bases from V and 7 bases from J, with 3 bases between. The CDR3 reads CASSLENGELFF. The CDR3 nucleotides read TGTGCCAGCAGCTTAGAGAACGGGGAGCTGTTTTTT.

The chain joins TRBV15 to TRBJ2-5; D might be TRBD2 (5 bases). This CDR3 region has 13 residues. CDR1 and CDR2 from the germline V gene are LNHNV and YYDKDF (reference sequence). The germline V and J ends were trimmed by 5 bases and 5 bases, with 12 bases remaining between them. CDR3 protein: CATSDGDEETQYF. CDR3 nucleotide sequence: TGTGCCACCAGCGACGGGGATGAGGAGACCCAGTACTTC.

The chain combines TRBV7-9 with TRBJ2-5, with unresolved D. The CDR3 extends over 14 amino acids. V lost 1 base and J 1 base, leaving 7 bases between the germline ends. Germline loops: CDR1 SEHNR, CDR2 FQNEAQ (reference sequence). For the CDR3, the DNA is TGTGCCAGCAGCTTAGGAACGGTCCAAGAGACCCAGTACTTC. Protein sequence: CASSLGTVQETQYF.

This clone was picked up one time. The gene calls are TRBV6-1 and TRBJ1-5, with 7 bases lining up with TRBD1. The CDR3 consists of 13 residues. V shed 7 bases, J shed 4 bases, and the junction held 4 bases outside the gene matches. Germline CDR1 reads MNHNS; CDR2 reads SASEGT. CDR3 bases: TGTGCCAGCATGGGGACAGCGAATCAGCCCCAGCATTTT. Its protein product is CASMGTANQPQHF.

The chain employs TRBV2 and TRBJ2-7, with 10 bases matching TRBD2. CDR1 is SNHLY and CDR2 is FYNNEI in the germline V gene. The trim removed 3 bases at V and 4 bases at J, leaving 24 bases unmatched. This CDR3 region has 21 residues. The CDR3 loop reads CASSEPKYPLASGRVWYEQYF. The CDR3, as DNA: TGTGCCAGCAGTGAGCCAAAATACCCTCTAGCGAGCGGGAGGGTTTGGTACGAGCAGTACTTC.

The chain is built from TRBV7-2 and TRBJ2-6; tentatively, D is TRBD1 (6 bases). V was pared by 1 base and J by 0 bases, with 10 bases between. CDR1 and CDR2 from the germline V gene are SGHTA and FQGNSA. The CDR3 runs to 17 residues. Here the CDR3 reads CASSLVGGLSGANVLTF. CDR3 sequence (DNA): TGTGCCAGCAGCTTAGTTGGGGGCCTCTCTGGGGCCAACGTCCTGACTTTC.

V usage is TRBV7-9 and J usage is TRBJ2-7; D gene uncertain. CDR3 size: 15 residues. Germline lookup yields CDR1 SEHNR and CDR2 FQNEAQ (reference sequence). V was cut by 5 bases and J by 3 bases, with 17 bases left in between. The CDR3 DNA reads as TGTGCCAGCAGCCCCAAGGGTATCAAGGACTACGAGCAGTACTTC. It is translated as CASSPKGIKDYEQYF.

This chain uses TRBV6-5 with TRBJ1-1, with unresolved D. The germline V and J ends were trimmed by 7 bases and 0 bases, with 15 bases remaining between them. The CDR3 spans 15 residues. CDR1 and CDR2 (germline): MNHEY, SVGAGI. In nucleotides, the CDR3 is TGTGCCAGCAACCCCTCGTCCGGGGTGAACACTGAAGCTTTCTTT. Translation: CASNPSSGVNTEAFF.

V is TRBV18 and J is TRBJ1-5, with 7 bases aligning to TRBD1. CDR1 KGHSH and CDR2 LQKENI come from the germline V gene. The length of the CDR3 is 16 residues. The trim removed 2 bases at V and 7 bases at J, leaving 11 bases unmatched. The CDR3 DNA sequence: TGTGCCAGCTCACCAAGAGGCCAGGGGGACGGGCAGCCCCAGCATTTT. It is translated as CASSPRGQGDGQPQHF.